The TCR beta chain described here comes from a study of T-cell memory formation after mild COVID-19. Study overall: Clusters of TCRs were largely donor specific. Regarding the study as a whole: The main location of contracting CD4+ clones was CM and EM, and that of contracting CD8+ clones was EMRA. While clones contracting from day 15 to 85 were balanced between CD4 and CD8, later expanders leaned CD4+.

This clonotype was counted between two and nine times. The antigen is not known. After 5'RACE with constant-segment primers, TCR alpha and TCR beta cDNA libraries carrying sample barcodes and UMIs were obtained. MiXCR, applied by TCRdb to the 5' RACE reads, yields one record per CDR3 protein. The table shows 580,000 or so distinct CDR3 sequences, with around a sixth occurring only once. Germline V CDR1 and CDR2: KGHDR, SFDVKD. Trimming stripped 3 bases from V and 7 bases from J, with 5 bases between. The CDR3 spans 12 residues. The sequence was collected from an adult woman who had mild COVID-19 (a few samples of this study predate the infection). Cell type and time point are not known. Sequencing input: PBMCs or a T cell subset sorted from them (not recorded which). This chain uses TRBV24-1 with TRBJ2-2; D is unresolved. CDR3 coding DNA: TGTGCCACCAGTGATGGAATCGGGGAGCTGTTTTTT. This gives the protein CATSDGIGELFF.